These 14 T cell receptor beta chains came from one sample sequenced in a study of type 1 regulatory T cells. Which antigens these TCRs recognize remains unknown. MiXCR was run by TCRdb on the reads, yielding one entry per CDR3 protein. Here the sample spans more than 50,000 distinct CDR3 sequences, less than 70% being singletons. The sample consisted of cultured non-Tr1 T cells, either the whole culture or a sorted T cell fraction (not recorded which). The receptors here all came from a human donor in good health.

This clonotype appeared a few times. The chain carries TRBV9 and TRBJ2-1; 9 bases line up with TRBD2. The germline V gene encodes CDR1 SGDLS and CDR2 YYNGEE. With V trimmed by 0 bases and J by 10 bases, 8 bases remained unmatched. CDR3 length: 15 residues. CDR3 loop: CASSVAWGLAGEQFF. The CDR3 bases are TGTGCCAGCAGCGTAGCGTGGGGACTAGCTGGAGAGCAGTTCTTC.

This clonotype was picked up a small number of times. The V and J genes are TRBV2 and TRBJ2-7; D not resolved. Germline assignment: CDR1 SNHLY and CDR2 FYNNEI. The V end was cut by 4 bases, the J end by 11 bases, with 18 bases between. This CDR3 spans 13 amino acids. CDR3 in amino acids: CASSGPGSSAKYF. The CDR3 DNA reads as TGTGCCAGCAGTGGACCCGGCTCCTCAGCAAAGTACTTC.

This clonotype has only a few counts. The chain employs TRBV27 and TRBJ2-1, with a tentative D call TRBD1 (5 bases). The CDR3 has 14 residues. CDR1 and CDR2 (germline): MNHEY, SMNVEV (reference sequence). Trimming removed 4 bases at V and 5 bases at J, with 12 bases between. For the CDR3, the DNA is TGTGCCAGCAGTTCCCCTAGGGGAAACAATGAGCAGTTCTTC. Protein sequence: CASSSPRGNNEQFF.

This sequence joins TRBV28 and TRBJ2-1; TRBD2 matches 14 bases. The germline V gene has CDR1 MDHEN and CDR2 SYDVKM. The junction had 5 bases not matched to a gene; V was cut back by 6 bases and J by 10 bases. The CDR3 length is 14 residues. CDR3 DNA sequence: TGTGCCAGCAGGGGACTAGCGGGAGTATACGAGCAGTTCTTC. Translated, it gives CASRGLAGVYEQFF.

This chain connects TRBV2 to TRBJ1-3; 7 nucleotides agree with TRBD1. V shed 9 bases, J shed 0 bases, and the junction held 8 bases outside the gene matches. The CDR3 has 15 amino acids. Germline V gene data show CDR1 as SNHLY and CDR2 as FYNNEI. For the CDR3, the DNA is TGTGCCAGTAAACGGGACAGCCTCTCTGGAAACACCATATATTTT. Translation gives CASKRDSLSGNTIYF.

V gene TRBV9 combines with J gene TRBJ1-1; D gene ambiguous. V was trimmed by 4 bases and J by 0 bases, leaving 13 bases between them. The CDR3 has 15 amino acids. Germline loops: CDR1 SGDLS, CDR2 YYNGEE. The CDR3 region has the DNA TGTGCCAGCAGCACCCGACACGGGGTGAACACTGAAGCTTTCTTT. Translation gives CASSTRHGVNTEAFF.

This clonotype was counted a few times. This sequence joins TRBV7-2 and TRBJ2-7; possible D gene TRBD2, 6 bases. V was cut by 1 base and J by 6 bases, with 13 bases left in between. Looked up from germline, CDR1 is SGHTA and CDR2 is FQGNSA. The CDR3 spans 14 residues. Here the CDR3 DNA reads TGTGCCAGCAGCTTAGGAAGCGGGTTGGGCGAGCAGTACTTC. Translating gives CASSLGSGLGEQYF. The variable domain in full, with the rest retrieved from reference TRBV7-2 and TRBJ2-7, is GAGVSQSPSNKVTEKGKDVELRCDPISGHTALYWYRQSLGQGLEFLIYFQGNSAPDKSGLPSDRFSAERTGGSVSTLTIQRTQQEDSAVYLCASSLGSGLGEQYFGPGTRLTVT.

This clonotype was counted only a few times. The chain uses TRBV5-1 and TRBJ2-7; tentatively, D is TRBD2 (5 bases). Germline V CDR1 and CDR2: SGHRS, YFSETQ. This CDR3 has 13 amino acids. Trimming took off 4 bases at V and 4 bases at J, with 12 bases between the two ends. CDR3 loop: CASSAVGVYEQYF. The DNA of the CDR3 is TGCGCCAGCAGCGCCGTCGGGGTGTACGAGCAGTACTTC.

J is TRBJ2-1 and V is TRBV4-1; a weak D match, TRBD1 (7 bases). The CDR3 consists of 14 residues. Trimming took 3 bases from V and 6 from J, leaving 12 bases between them. CDR1 is MGHRA, CDR2 YSYEKL, per germline. CDR3 amino acids: CASSHTQGGNEQFF. The CDR3 coding sequence is TGCGCCAGCAGCCACACCCAGGGGGGCAATGAGCAGTTCTTC.

The J gene is TRBJ2-1, the V gene TRBV7-9; 8 bases are shared with TRBD2. Trimming removed 3 bases from V and 6 bases from J; junction bases left unmatched: 4. Germline V gene sequence: CDR1 SEHNR, CDR2 FQNEAQ (reference sequence). The CDR3 runs 14 residues. The CDR3 DNA reads TGTGCCAGCAGCTTGGTAGCGGGGATCAATGAGCAGTTCTTC. This codes for CASSLVAGINEQFF.

The chain links TRBV4-2 to TRBJ1-1; D unclear. This CDR3 has 13 residues. Per germline, CDR1 LGHNA and CDR2 YNFKEQ. V lost 4 bases and J lost 8, with 14 bases in between. The CDR3 DNA follows: TGTGCCAGCAGCCCTTTAGACCCTACCGAAGCTTTCTTT. This codes for CASSPLDPTEAFF.

The J gene is TRBJ1-4, the V gene TRBV19; D is uncertain. The CDR3 extends over 13 amino acids. The germline V and J ends were trimmed by 3 bases and 5 bases, with 7 bases remaining between them. The germline CDR1 and CDR2 sequences are LNHDA and SQIVND (reference sequence). The CDR3 DNA reads TGTGCCAGTAGTATTTCCGGGAATGAAAAACTGTTTTTT. It is translated as CASSISGNEKLFF.

There are a few counts of this clonotype. The chain has TRBV10-3 and TRBJ2-5; no firm D call. The germline CDR1 and CDR2 sequences are ENHRY and SYGVKD. Trimming removed 2 bases at V and 6 bases at J, with 10 bases between. The CDR3 contains 13 residues. The CDR3: CAISESLEKTQYF. For the CDR3, the DNA is TGTGCCATCAGTGAGAGTCTCGAGAAGACCCAGTACTTC.

This chain links TRBV19 with TRBJ1-1; D not resolved. The CDR3 spans 13 residues. The germline gives CDR1 LNHDA, CDR2 SQIVND (reference sequence). V dropped 3 bases and J dropped 3 bases, with 8 bases sitting between them. The CDR3 DNA reads as TGTGCCAGTAGTATGGCTGGGGACACTGAAGCTTTCTTT. Its translation: CASSMAGDTEAFF.